This record concerns one T cell receptor (beta chain) sequence. The record originates from a study of tumor-infiltrating lymphocytes in primary liver carcinoma. RNA and DNA were co-extracted from approximately 20-30 mg of unsorted bulk tissue. The input was around 530 ng total RNA; TCR beta cDNA was made from it with a constant-region primer. A slightly modified ARM-PCR protocol with three nested multiplex PCR rounds produced these TCR beta libraries. The study ran its first two PCR rounds for approximately 10 cycles each, using TRBV1-TRBV30 forward primers and a C-beta reverse primer. MiXCR, applied by TCRdb to the multiplex PCR reads, yields one record per CDR3 protein. The data show about 120,000 distinct CDR3 sequences, under 70% seen once. CDR1 and CDR2 from the germline V gene are SGHNT and YYREEE (reference sequence). V lost 3 bases and J 4 bases, leaving 11 bases between the germline ends. The CDR3 is made up of 14 amino acids.

V and J are TRBV5-4 and TRBJ2-1; D ambiguous. The TCR sequence derives from a woman in her fifties or sixties with primary liver carcinoma and hepatitis B virus infection. Sequenced material: tumor-adjacent normal liver tissue. CDR3 region: CASSSSRSYNEQFF. DNA of the CDR3: TGTGCCAGCAGCTCAAGCAGATCATACAATGAGCAGTTCTTC.